These T cell receptor beta chains were read from a single sample in a study of OX40 agonist ivuxolimab in advanced cancers. Clones were read by immunoSEQ multiplex PCR, and TCRdb kept only the in-frame ones, dropping some. The sample consists of about 96,000 clones, roughly 80% of them appearing once. This sample comprised CD4+ or CD8+ T cells sorted from blood, obtained in a trial of the OX40 agonist ivuxolimab. The source of these receptors is an adult with an advanced solid tumor such as melanoma, head and neck, liver or kidney cancer. Both conserved end residues are part of each CDR3. The D gene is left open where the match is weak. Part of the rows lack a size; the others show once, few, many or a class for expanded clones.

clone size	J gene	V gene	D gene	CDR3 DNA	CDR3 protein
.	TRBJ2-3	TRBV7-3	.	TGTGCCAGCAGCTTAAGACAGGGCACAGATACGCAGTATTTT	CASSLRQGTDTQYF
once	TRBJ1-2	TRBV20-1	.	TGCAGTGCTAGATGGGGGTCCGACTACACCTTC	CSARWGSDYTF
.	TRBJ2-1	TRBV10-3	TRBD2	TGTGCCATCAAAAGGAGCGGGACTTCCTACAATGAGCAGTTCTTC	CAIKRSGTSYNEQFF
.	TRBJ2-3	TRBV4-2	.	TGTGCCAGCAGCCAAGAGAGGGCAGGTACCCACACAGATACGCAGTATTTT	CASSQERAGTHTDTQYF
.	TRBJ1-1	TRBV12-5	.	TGTGCTAGTGGTTTGGAGGGGGATTCTGAAGCTTTCTTT	CASGLEGDSEAFF
.	TRBJ2-5	TRBV5-1	.	TGCGCCAGCAGCTTGGTGTGGACTCCTGACGGGGAGACCCAGTACTTC	CASSLVWTPDGETQYF
.	TRBJ1-2	TRBV7-3	TRBD1	TGTGCCAGCAGCCAGGGACAGAACTATGGCTACACCTTC	CASSQGQNYGYTF
.	TRBJ2-1	TRBV7-2	TRBD2	TGTGCCAGCAGCCCACGCCAGGGACTAGCGGGGACCTTTCAGTTCTTC	CASSPRQGLAGTFQFF
.	TRBJ1-1	TRBV9	TRBD1	TGTGCCAGCAAGCAGGGGGGCGCGGACACTGAAGCTTTCTTT	CASKQGGADTEAFF
.	TRBJ2-1	TRBV19	.	TGTGCCAGTAGTAGAAAAAACTCAGGCCACAATGAGCAGTTCTTC	CASSRKNSGHNEQFF
.	TRBJ2-1	TRBV5-4	.	TGTGCCAGCAGCAACCAGAGCTCCTACAATGAGCAGTTCTTC	CASSNQSSYNEQFF
.	TRBJ2-7	TRBV14	.	TGTGCCAGCAGCCAAAGGGGGATCGTCCACGAGCAGTACTTC	CASSQRGIVHEQYF
.	TRBJ2-7	TRBV7-9	TRBD1	TGTGCCAGCAGCTTCTCAACAGGGGCTGGTTACGAGCAGTACTTC	CASSFSTGAGYEQYF
.	TRBJ1-1	TRBV7-2	.	TGTGCCAGCAGCTTATACAGGGCTGAAGCTTTCTTT	CASSLYRAEAFF
.	TRBJ2-7	TRBV13	.	TGTGCCAGCAGCCTAGACGGAGGAGGCTCCTACGAGCAGTACTTC	CASSLDGGGSYEQYF
.	TRBJ2-2	TRBV6-6	.	TGTGCCAGCCTGAGGGGGGGCACGAACACCGGGGAGCTGTTTTTT	CASLRGGTNTGELFF
.	TRBJ2-1	TRBV5-1	TRBD1	TGCGCCAGCAGCCCCGGACTCGGGACAGACTTAAGAAATGAGCAGTTCTTC	CASSPGLGTDLRNEQFF
few	TRBJ1-5	TRBV30	.	TGTGCCTGGAGCACCGGGAGGGCCCAGCATTTT	CAWSTGRAQHF
.	TRBJ1-5	TRBV4-1	TRBD1	TGCGCCAGCAGCCAAGACCCGACAGGGTCGGGCAATCAGCCCCAGCATTTT	CASSQDPTGSGNQPQHF
.	TRBJ1-1	TRBV29-1	TRBD1	TGCAGCGTCAACAGGGGCCCCACTGAAGCTTTCTTT	CSVNRGPTEAFF
.	TRBJ2-1	TRBV7-2	.	TGTGCCAGCAGCTATAGTGGGGGCTCCTACAATGAGCAGTTCTTC	CASSYSGGSYNEQFF
few	TRBJ1-1	TRBV18	.	TGTGCCAGCTCACCAGGGAGGGACACTGAAGCTTTCTTT	CASSPGRDTEAFF
.	TRBJ2-3	TRBV2	.	TGTGCCAGCAGCCCCTCGGGGGAAGATACGCAGTATTTT	CASSPSGEDTQYF
.	TRBJ1-1	TRBV2	TRBD1	TGTGCCAGCACCGGGACAGTGAACACTGAAGCTTTCTTT	CASTGTVNTEAFF
.	TRBJ2-3	TRBV9	TRBD2	TGTGCCAGCAGCGCGGGGGGGCCCCGCACAGATACGCAGTATTTT	CASSAGGPRTDTQYF
.	TRBJ2-7	TRBV7-9	.	TGTGCCAGCAGCTCCCCCGGGCCCTACGAGCAGTACTTC	CASSSPGPYEQYF
.	TRBJ1-3	TRBV11-2	.	TGTGCCAGCTCAAGGGCAGGGCCTGTCTCTGGAAACACCATATATTTT	CASSRAGPVSGNTIYF
.	TRBJ2-7	TRBV7-2	TRBD2	TGTGCCAGCAGCTTACAATCGACTAGCGGCTCCTACGAGCAGTACTTC	CASSLQSTSGSYEQYF
once	TRBJ1-2	TRBV5-1	.	TGCGCCAGCAGCTTGGAGACAGGTTATGGCTACACCTTC	CASSLETGYGYTF
.	TRBJ2-3	TRBV7-3	TRBD1	TGTGCCAGCAGCTTCGGACAGGGGGCAACAGATACGCAGTATTTT	CASSFGQGATDTQYF
.	TRBJ1-3	TRBV7-2	.	TGTGCCAGCAGCCCACATGCGGGGTCCTCTGGAAACACCATATATTTT	CASSPHAGSSGNTIYF
.	TRBJ1-2	TRBV15	TRBD1	TGTGCCACCAGCAGAGAGGAGGACAGGGCCGGCTACACCTTC	CATSREEDRAGYTF
.	TRBJ2-1	TRBV5-1	.	TGCGCCAGCAGCTTGGACACCAACAATGAGCAGTTCTTC	CASSLDTNNEQFF
.	TRBJ2-4	TRBV6-1	TRBD2	TGTGCCAGCAGTGCTCCCGGCGGGGGGGGCAAAAACATTCAGTACTTC	CASSAPGGGGKNIQYF
.	TRBJ2-3	TRBV7-8	.	TGTGCCAGCAGCTTAAGGGAACGGAGGGCTACCACAGATACGCAGTATTTT	CASSLRERRATTDTQYF
.	TRBJ2-3	TRBV7-2	TRBD2	TGTGCCAGCAGCTTAGCCGGGACTAGTAAATTCACAGATACGCAGTATTTT	CASSLAGTSKFTDTQYF
once	TRBJ1-1	TRBV5-1	.	TGCGCCAGCAGCTTGGCTCCAGGGGTAGGAACTGAAGCTTTCTTT	CASSLAPGVGTEAFF
.	TRBJ2-3	TRBV6-6	TRBD2	TGTGCCAGCAGTCCTGGACTAGCGGAGACAGATACGCAGTATTTT	CASSPGLAETDTQYF
once	TRBJ1-4	TRBV30	.	TGTGCCTGGAGTTACTACAGGGCCAATAATGAAAAACTGTTTTTT	CAWSYYRANNEKLFF
.	TRBJ1-2	TRBV4-1	TRBD1	TGCGCCAGCAGCCAAGGGCTACAGGGGGCGAAGGATGGCTACACCTTC	CASSQGLQGAKDGYTF